A single sample is the source of the 19 T cell receptor delta chains below, sequenced in a study of gamma-delta chains in newborns, infants, children. TCRdb re-called the reads using CATT. The sample has several thousand delta-chain clones; 2% to 2.5% are singletons. The sequenced sample consisted of blood. All receptors come from a child who was a newborn, infant or young child, either healthy, febrile or measles-vaccinated (not recorded which).

This clone ranks as medium-sized. With a much larger clone just one base away, this may be a read error. This sample also contains other DNA sequences that code for the same CDR3. The V gene is TRDV2, the J gene TRDJ3; 8 positions match TRDD3. Germline V gene sequence: CDR1 GEAIGNYY, CDR2 EKD. The CDR3 has 19 amino acids. The V gene end was trimmed by 0 bases and the J gene end by 0 bases; junction bases not matched to a gene: 6. CDR3 amino acids: CACDTVLGGSSWDTRQMFF. The CDR3 DNA is TGTGCCTGTGACACCGTACTGGGGGGTAGCTCCTGGGACACCCGACAGATGTTTTTC.

Regarding this clone: A much larger clone is a single base away; this may be a read error. The chain joins TRDV2 to TRDJ3; TRDD3 aligns across 7 bases. This CDR3 has 16 amino acids. Germline V lookup: CDR1 GEAIGNYY, CDR2 EKD. V dropped 2 bases and J dropped 4; count of bases not matched to a gene: 4. The CDR3, as DNA: TGTGCCTGTGACAACCTGGGGGGTTGGGACACCCGACAGATGTTTTTC. This sequence encodes CACDNLGGWDTRQMFF.

This clone was seen a few times. A much larger clone lies a single base off, so this may be a read error. The chain couples TRDV2 to TRDJ3; D gene ambiguous. Germline V gene lookup returns CDR1 GEAIGNYY and CDR2 EKD. The V end was cut by 0 bases, the J end by 0 bases, with 26 bases between. This CDR3 is 23 amino acids long. The DNA of the CDR3 is TGTGCCTGTGACACCGTGGGAGTTAGACCGGAGGATTCGAGCTCCTGGGACACCCGACAGATGTTTTTC. Amino acid sequence: CACDTVGVRPEDSSSWDTRQMFF.

Regarding this clone: A much more abundant neighbour one base away suggests this may be a read error. The rearrangement uses TRDV2 and TRDJ1, with 11 bases matching TRDD3. J was trimmed by 0 bases and V by 3 bases; bases with no gene match: 8. Germline CDR1 and CDR2: GEAIGNYY and EKD. CDR3 length: 17 amino acids. The chain's CDR3 is CACDALMGDTHTDKLIF. The CDR3 DNA is TGTGCCTGTGACGCCTTAATGGGGGATACGCACACCGATAAACTCATCTTT.

In the case of this clone: The protein TCRdb lists belongs to a much larger clone and differs from this DNA's translation at residue 8, which points to a read error; the protein shown is made from the DNA. The CDR3 nucleotides read TGTGCCTGTGACAAAATGGGGGCTACAGCACAACTCTTCTTT. It encodes CACDKMGATAQLFF. The chain couples TRDV2 to TRDJ2; possible D gene TRDD3, 6 bases. V lost 2 bases, J lost 5 bases, and 11 bases lay in between. The CDR3 loop spans 14 amino acids. CDR1 and CDR2 (germline): GEAIGNYY, EKD.

By sample share, this clone is medium-sized. The same CDR3 arises from other DNA sequences in this sample as well. The chain employs TRDV2 and TRDJ3; 8 bases align to TRDD3. Germline CDR1 is GEAIGNYY and CDR2 is EKD. With 0 bases clipped from V and 0 bases from J, the junction kept 3 bases outside the gene matches. The CDR3 is made up of 18 amino acids. The CDR3 nucleotides are TGTGCCTGTGACACCGGCTGGGGGAGCTCCTGGGACACCCGACAGATGTTTTTC. This codes for CACDTGWGSSWDTRQMFF.

Note on this clone: A far larger clone is one base from this, pointing to a likely read error. The rearrangement links TRDV2 to TRDJ3; TRDD3 agrees at 9 bases. Germline lookup yields CDR1 GEAIGNYY and CDR2 EKD. The CDR3 is made up of 22 amino acids. The CDR3 DNA reads TGTGCCTGTGACACCCCTCCTACTGGGGGACCTTGGACCTCCTGTGACACCCGACAGATGTTTTTC. It encodes CACDTPPTGGPWTSCDTRQMFF.

This clone came up a few times. A much larger clone sits a single nucleotide away, making a read error possible. Other nucleotide sequences from this sample produce the same CDR3. The J gene is TRDJ3, the V gene TRDV2; D is possibly TRDD3 (5 bases). The V gene's germline CDR1 is GEAIGNYY and CDR2 EKD. There are 18 residues in the CDR3. V dropped 0 bases and J dropped 0 bases, with 11 bases sitting between them. This chain's CDR3 is CACDTLWGSSWDTRQMFF. The CDR3 nucleotides are TGTGCCTGTGACACCCTTTGGGGCAGCTCCTGGGACACCCGACAGATGTTTTTC.

This clone was counted between two and nine times. TCRdb's entry gives the protein of a much larger clone, which mismatches this DNA's translation at residue 5, likely from a read error; the protein reported here is translated from the DNA. This chain links TRDV2 with TRDJ3; 8 bases are a match to TRDD3. Germline V gene sequence: CDR1 GEAIGNYY, CDR2 EKD. The CDR3 is made up of 19 amino acids. The V gene end was trimmed by 3 bases and the J gene end by 0 bases; junction bases not matched to a gene: 9. As DNA, the CDR3 is TGTGCCTGTGACGCTCCTGGGGGACATCCCTCCTGGGACACCCGACAGATGTTTTTC. Its protein is CACDAPGGHPSWDTRQMFF.

This clone was recorded a few times. This sequence is one base from a far larger clone and is likely a read error. The sample holds other DNA sequences that translate to the same CDR3. The genes are TRDV2 and TRDJ3, with 11 bases identical to TRDD3. Germline CDR1 is GEAIGNYY and CDR2 is EKD. J lost 0 bases, V lost 0 bases, and 3 bases had no gene match. The CDR3 has 19 residues. The DNA for the CDR3 is TGTGCCTGTGACACCCTGCTGGGGGATACCTCCTGGGACACCCGACAGATGTTTTTC. Amino acids: CACDTLLGDTSWDTRQMFF.

This clone is labeled as medium-sized (0.01 to 0.1%). Additional DNA sequences in this sample encode the identical CDR3. The DNA for the CDR3 is TGTGCCTGTGACACCGCTGGGGGATTGTCCTGGGACACCCGACAGATGTTTTTC. It encodes CACDTAGGLSWDTRQMFF. The V call is TRDV2, the J call TRDJ3, with TRDD3 identical over 9 bases. V shed 0 bases, J shed 1 base, and the junction held 3 bases outside the gene matches. Germline CDR1 and CDR2: GEAIGNYY and EKD. The length of the CDR3 is 18 residues.

Of note for this clone: The protein in TCRdb stems from a much larger clone and differs at residue 3 from this DNA's translation, likely a read error; here the protein is translated from the DNA. The rearrangement joins TRDV2 to TRDJ1; 11 positions agree with TRDD3. The CDR3 runs 16 residues. CDR1 and CDR2 (germline): GEAIGNYY, EKD. CDR3 residues: CASDILGDKNTDKLIF. In nucleotides, the CDR3 is TGTGCCAGTGACATACTGGGGGATAAGAACACCGATAAACTCATCTTT.

This clone was counted a few times. The V call is TRDV2, the J call TRDJ3, with D tentatively TRDD3 (6 bases). V was shortened by 3 bases and J by 0 bases, with 8 bases between the two germline ends. The germline V gene encodes CDR1 GEAIGNYY and CDR2 EKD. This CDR3 is built from 16 residues. In DNA, the CDR3 is TGTGCCTGTGACGGACTGGGCTCCTGGGACACCCGACAGATGTTTTTC. Translation gives CACDGLGSWDTRQMFF.

Only a few counts were recorded for this clone. The genes are TRDV3 and TRDJ2; 7 bases line up with TRDD3. The CDR3 runs 12 residues. Germline loops: CDR1 TVYSNPD, CDR2 GDNSRS (reference sequence). The V and J ends lost 0 bases and 7 bases, in that order; junction bases with no gene match: 2. DNA for the CDR3: TGTGCCTTTAGAGGGATACTAGCACAACTCTTCTTT. Its protein is CAFRGILAQLFF.

This clone appeared a few times. The protein recorded in TCRdb matches a much larger clone and deviates from this DNA's translation at residue 10, suggesting a read error; the protein here is obtained by translating the DNA. This sequence joins TRDV2 and TRDJ1; 8 bases match TRDD3. CDR3 length equals 16 residues. Trimming took 6 bases from V and 1 from J; bases not matched to a gene: 12. The germline V gene has CDR1 GEAIGNYY and CDR2 EKD. The CDR3 loop reads CACSTGGQRRTDKLIF. For the CDR3, the DNA is TGTGCCTGTTCTACTGGGGGTCAACGCCGCACCGATAAACTCATCTTT.

This clone appeared a few times. A far larger clone is one base from this, pointing to a likely read error. The same CDR3 can be traced to other DNA sequences in this sample. The genes are TRDV2 and TRDJ2; 8 bases match TRDD3. The germline V gene encodes CDR1 GEAIGNYY and CDR2 EKD. The CDR3 has 15 residues. CDR3 region: CACDFLLGGTAQLFF. CDR3 nucleotide sequence: TGTGCCTGTGACTTCTTACTGGGGGGTACAGCGCAACTCTTCTTT.

As regards this clone: The amino acid sequence in TCRdb belongs to a much larger clone and departs from this DNA's translation at residue 3, likely a sequencing read error; the sequence shown is translated from the DNA. The gene calls are TRDV1 and TRDJ1, with 11 bases aligning to TRDD3. This CDR3 has 19 amino acids. The germline V gene has CDR1 TSWWSYY and CDR2 QGS. CDR3 protein: CAPGKGNGWGIRYTDKLIF. CDR3 in DNA: TGTGCTCCTGGGAAGGGAAACGGGTGGGGGATACGGTACACCGATAAACTCATCTTT.

This clone turned up a few times. The chain carries TRDV1 and TRDJ1; the match to TRDD3 covers 13 bases. J was trimmed by 0 bases and V by 1 base; bases with no gene match: 5. Germline V gene data show CDR1 as TSWWSYY and CDR2 as QGS. The CDR3 spans 18 residues. The CDR3 nucleotides are TGTGCTCTTGGGGAACGCCTACTGGGGGATACGTACACCGATAAACTCATCTTT. As protein: CALGERLLGDTYTDKLIF.

This clone was counted only a few times. A far larger clone is just one base off, so this is likely a read error. Different DNA sequences within this sample yield the same CDR3. This sequence joins TRDV2 and TRDJ2; 8 positions match TRDD3. Per germline, CDR1 GEAIGNYY and CDR2 EKD. The CDR3 is made up of 14 amino acids. CDR3 protein: CACDKVGDTAQLFF. CDR3 sequence (DNA): TGTGCCTGCGACAAAGTGGGGGATACAGCACAACTCTTCTTT.